The 4 T cell receptor beta chains given below trace back to one sample, sequenced in a study of T cell responses to AZD1222 COVID-19 vaccine. The protocol was immunoSEQ multiplex PCR, while the TCRdb copy is restricted to in-frame clones and leaves out a portion. The data contain 140,000 or so clones, 80% to 90% of them singletons. The sample here was peripheral blood, taken on day 0 of AZD1222 vaccination. The receptors shown here come from an adult in good health.

In the case of this clone: The same CDR3 can be traced to other DNA sequences in this sample. This sequence joins TRBV9 and TRBJ1-2; tentative D call: TRBD1 (5 bases). The CDR3 covers 13 residues. Trimming stripped 2 bases from V and 2 bases from J, with 7 bases between. Germline V CDR1 and CDR2: SGDLS, YYNGEE. CDR3 residues: CASSVEGNYGYTF. The CDR3 DNA reads as TGTGCCAGCAGCGTGGAGGGGAACTATGGCTACACCTTC.

The V gene is TRBV11-2, the J gene TRBJ1-5; possible D gene TRBD1, 5 bases. CDR3 length: 14 amino acids. Germline V gene sequence: CDR1 SGHAT, CDR2 FQNNGV. Trimming left V 5 bases short and J 2 bases short, with 10 bases between. In DNA form, the CDR3 reads TGTGCCAGCAGCGCAGGGTGGGGCAATCAGCCCCAGCATTTT. Translated, it gives CASSAGWGNQPQHF.

The chain has TRBV3-1 (or the pseudogene TRBV3-2) and TRBJ1-1; no firm D call. V gave up 1 base and J gave up 4 bases, with 4 bases separating them. Per germline, CDR1 LGHDT and CDR2 YNNKEL (reference sequence). The CDR3 spans 12 residues. The CDR3 is CASSQGPTEAFF. Here the CDR3 DNA reads TGTGCCAGCAGCCAAGGCCCCACTGAAGCTTTCTTT.

The chain employs TRBV28 and TRBJ2-1; TRBD2 is a possible D gene (6 bases). The CDR3 totals 14 residues. V was cut by 7 bases and J by 3 bases, with 13 bases left in between. The V gene's germline CDR1 is MDHEN and CDR2 SYDVKM. CDR3 in amino acids: CASNSGLGYNEQFF. The CDR3 DNA sequence: TGTGCCAGCAACTCGGGACTCGGCTACAATGAGCAGTTCTTC.